This T cell receptor beta chain was documented in a study of breast tumors, draining lymph nodes, adjacent tissues. Points from the study as a whole: Compared with lymph nodes, tumors were less diverse; compared with nontumor tissue, more. Data fit most tumor T cells coming from lymph node, expanding in tumor.

The CDR3 extends over 16 amino acids. Germline CDR1 is KGHDR and CDR2 is SFDVKD. The V and J ends lost 7 bases and 0 bases respectively, with 12 bases between them. MiXCR, applied by TCRdb to the multiplex PCR reads, yields one record per CDR3 protein. The table includes 270,000 or so distinct CDR3 sequences, 30% detected once. Samples came from axillary lymph nodes draining the breast cancer. On this clonotype: The antigen remains unidentified.

This chain uses TRBV24-1 with TRBJ1-6; perhaps TRBD1 as D (5 bases). Material: axillary lymph node tissue. This sequence was found in a female donor with breast cancer. Some clones in this sample may be carry-over from other donors' samples. The CDR3 DNA sequence: TGTGCCACCAGCGAGGAGGGGAGCTCCTATAATTCACCCCTCCACTTT. Residues: CATSEEGSSYNSPLHF.